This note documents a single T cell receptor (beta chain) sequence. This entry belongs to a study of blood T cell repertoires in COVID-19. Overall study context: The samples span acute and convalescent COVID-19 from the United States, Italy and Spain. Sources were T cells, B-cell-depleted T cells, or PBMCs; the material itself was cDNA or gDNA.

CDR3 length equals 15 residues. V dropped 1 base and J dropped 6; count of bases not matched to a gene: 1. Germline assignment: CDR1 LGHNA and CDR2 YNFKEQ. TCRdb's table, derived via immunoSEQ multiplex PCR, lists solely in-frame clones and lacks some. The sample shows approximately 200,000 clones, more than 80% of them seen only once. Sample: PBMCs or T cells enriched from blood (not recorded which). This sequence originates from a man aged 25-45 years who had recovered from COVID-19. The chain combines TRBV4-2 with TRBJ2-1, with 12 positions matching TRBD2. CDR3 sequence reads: CASSQGLAGANEQFF. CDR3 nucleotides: TGTGCCAGCAGCCAAGGACTAGCGGGGGCCAATGAGCAGTTCTTC.